Given below is one T cell receptor beta chain in context. The data belong to a study of blood T cell repertoires in COVID-19. Whole-study context: Sources were T cells, B-cell-depleted T cells, or PBMCs; the material itself was cDNA or gDNA.

The CDR3 is 17 residues long. In the authors' workflow: Reference gene primer amplification gave estimated nucleated cell counts. The data were produced by immunoSEQ multiplex PCR, yet TCRdb's version contains in-frame clones alone and is incomplete. The V and J calls and clone size are taken from that table; D and trimming were inferred from the DNA. Here the sample spans hundreds of thousands of clones, around 84% being singletons. The rearrangement joins TRBV21-1 to TRBJ1-1. TRBV21-1 is given as a pseudogene. What was sequenced was peripheral blood. The TCR originated in a man aged 45 to 65 with acute or convalescent COVID-19. CDR3 DNA: TGTGCCAGCAGCAAAGTCAGTGGGAGCCGATTGAACACTGAAGCTTTCTTT. Translated, it gives CASSKVSGSRLNTEAFF.